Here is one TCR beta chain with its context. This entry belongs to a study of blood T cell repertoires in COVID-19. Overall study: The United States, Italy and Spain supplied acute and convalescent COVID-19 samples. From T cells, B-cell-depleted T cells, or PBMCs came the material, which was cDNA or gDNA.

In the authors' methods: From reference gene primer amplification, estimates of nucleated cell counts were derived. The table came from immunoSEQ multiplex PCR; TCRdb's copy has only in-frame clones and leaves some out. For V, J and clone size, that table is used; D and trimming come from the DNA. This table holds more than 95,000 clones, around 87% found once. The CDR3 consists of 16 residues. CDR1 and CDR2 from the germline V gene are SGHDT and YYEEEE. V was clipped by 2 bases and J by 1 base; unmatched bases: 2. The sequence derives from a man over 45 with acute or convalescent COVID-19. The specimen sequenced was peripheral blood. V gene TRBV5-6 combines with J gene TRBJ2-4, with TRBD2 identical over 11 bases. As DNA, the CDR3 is TGTGCCAGCAGCTTTCGACTAGCGGGGGCCAAAAACATTCAGTACTTC. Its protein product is CASSFRLAGAKNIQYF.